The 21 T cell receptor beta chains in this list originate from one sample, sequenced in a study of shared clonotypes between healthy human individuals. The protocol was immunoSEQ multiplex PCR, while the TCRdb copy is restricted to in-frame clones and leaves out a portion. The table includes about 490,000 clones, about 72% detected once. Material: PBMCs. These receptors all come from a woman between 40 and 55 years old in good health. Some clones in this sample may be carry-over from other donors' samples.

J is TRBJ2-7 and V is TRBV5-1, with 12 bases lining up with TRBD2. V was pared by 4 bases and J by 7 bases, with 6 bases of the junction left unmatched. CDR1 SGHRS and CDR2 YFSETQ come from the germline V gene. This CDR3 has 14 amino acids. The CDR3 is CASSETSGSREQYF. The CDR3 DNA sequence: TGCGCCAGCAGCGAGACTAGCGGGAGCAGGGAGCAGTACTTC.

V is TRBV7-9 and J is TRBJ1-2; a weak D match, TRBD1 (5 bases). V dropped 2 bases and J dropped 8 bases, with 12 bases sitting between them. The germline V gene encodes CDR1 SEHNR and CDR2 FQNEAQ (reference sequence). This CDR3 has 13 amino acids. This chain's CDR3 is CASSLTGGQGYTF. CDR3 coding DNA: TGTGCCAGCAGCTTAACGGGGGGTCAGGGCTACACCTTC.

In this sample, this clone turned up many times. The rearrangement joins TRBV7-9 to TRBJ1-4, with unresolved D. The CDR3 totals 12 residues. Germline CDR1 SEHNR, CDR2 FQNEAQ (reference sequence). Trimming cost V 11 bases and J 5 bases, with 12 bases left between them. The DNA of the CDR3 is TGTGCCTGCCAGACGAGGAATGAAAAACTGTTTTTT. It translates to CACQTRNEKLFF.

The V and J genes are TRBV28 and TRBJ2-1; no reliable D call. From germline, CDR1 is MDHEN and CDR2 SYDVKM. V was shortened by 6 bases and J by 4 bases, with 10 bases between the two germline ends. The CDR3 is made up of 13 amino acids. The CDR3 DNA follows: TGTGCCAGCAGAGGACCGAGTTACAATGAGCAGTTCTTC. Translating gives CASRGPSYNEQFF.

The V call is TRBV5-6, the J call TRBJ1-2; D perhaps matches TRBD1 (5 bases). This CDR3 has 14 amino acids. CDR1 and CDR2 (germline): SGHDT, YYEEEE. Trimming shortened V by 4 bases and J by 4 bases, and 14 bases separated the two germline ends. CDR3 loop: CASSPWGSSYGYTF. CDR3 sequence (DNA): TGTGCCAGCAGCCCATGGGGGTCCTCCTATGGCTACACCTTC.

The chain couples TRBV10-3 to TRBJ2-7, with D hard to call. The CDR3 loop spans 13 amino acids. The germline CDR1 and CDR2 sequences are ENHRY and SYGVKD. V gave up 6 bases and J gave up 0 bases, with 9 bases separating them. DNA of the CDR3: TGTGCCATCAGAGGACCTGACTCCTACGAGCAGTACTTC. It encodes CAIRGPDSYEQYF.

The chain's CDR3 is CASSSGQGGEKLFF. DNA for the CDR3: TGTGCCAGCAGCTCAGGACAGGGAGGGGAAAAACTGTTTTTT. V usage is TRBV7-9 and J usage is TRBJ1-4, with 8 positions matching TRBD1. The V gene's germline CDR1 is SEHNR and CDR2 FQNEAQ (reference sequence). The CDR3 loop spans 14 amino acids. Trimming at V came to 4 bases and at J to 8 bases, leaving 6 bases not matched to a gene. The whole variable domain, remainder taken from reference TRBV7-9 and TRBJ1-4, is DTGVSQNPRHKITKRGQNVTFRCDPISEHNRLYWYRQTLGQGPEFLTYFQNEAQLEKSRLLSDRFSAERPKGSFSTLEIQRTEQGDSAMYLCASSSGQGGEKLFFGSGTQLSVL.

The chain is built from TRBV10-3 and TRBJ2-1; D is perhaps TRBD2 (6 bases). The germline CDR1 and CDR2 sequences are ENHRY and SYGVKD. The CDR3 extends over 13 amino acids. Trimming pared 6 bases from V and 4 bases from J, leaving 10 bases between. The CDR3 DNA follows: TGTGCCATCAGCCGGGACTTTTACAATGAGCAGTTCTTC. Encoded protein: CAISRDFYNEQFF.

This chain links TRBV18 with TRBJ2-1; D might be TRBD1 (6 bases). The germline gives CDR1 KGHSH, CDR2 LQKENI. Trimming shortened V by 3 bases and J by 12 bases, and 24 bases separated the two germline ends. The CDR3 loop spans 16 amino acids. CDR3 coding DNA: TGTGCCAGCTCACCTAACAAGCCCCCAGGGGCCTTTGGGCAGTTCTTC. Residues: CASSPNKPPGAFGQFF.

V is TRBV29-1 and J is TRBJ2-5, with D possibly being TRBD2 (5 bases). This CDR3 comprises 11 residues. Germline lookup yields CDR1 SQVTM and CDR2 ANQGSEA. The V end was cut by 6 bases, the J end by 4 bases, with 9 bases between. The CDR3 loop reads CSVRDLETQYF. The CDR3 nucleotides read TGCAGCGTGAGGGATTTAGAGACCCAGTACTTC.

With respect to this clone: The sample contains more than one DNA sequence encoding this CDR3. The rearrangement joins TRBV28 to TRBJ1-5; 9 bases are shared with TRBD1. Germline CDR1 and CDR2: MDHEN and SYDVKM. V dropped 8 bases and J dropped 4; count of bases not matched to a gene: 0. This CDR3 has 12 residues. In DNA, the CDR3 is TGTGCCAGCGGGACAGGGAATCAGCCCCAGCATTTT. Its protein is CASGTGNQPQHF.

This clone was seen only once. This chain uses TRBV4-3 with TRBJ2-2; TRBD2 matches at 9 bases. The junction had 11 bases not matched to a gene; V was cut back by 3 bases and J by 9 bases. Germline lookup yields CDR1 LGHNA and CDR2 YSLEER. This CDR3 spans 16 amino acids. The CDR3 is CASSHLLAGNRRELFF. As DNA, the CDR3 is TGCGCCAGCAGCCATCTCCTAGCGGGGAACCGGCGGGAGCTGTTTTTT.

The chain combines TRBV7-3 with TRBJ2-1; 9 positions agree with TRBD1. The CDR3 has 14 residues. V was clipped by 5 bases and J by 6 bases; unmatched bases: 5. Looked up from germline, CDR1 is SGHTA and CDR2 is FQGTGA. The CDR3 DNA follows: TGTGCCAGCAGCACGGGGACAGGGAGCAATGAGCAGTTCTTC. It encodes CASSTGTGSNEQFF. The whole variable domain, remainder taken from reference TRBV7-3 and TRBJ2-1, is GAGVSQTPSNKVTEKGKYVELRCDPISGHTALYWYRQSLGQGPEFLIYFQGTGAADDSGLPNDRFFAVRPEGSVSTLKIQRTERGDSAVYLCASSTGTGSNEQFFGPGTRLTVL.

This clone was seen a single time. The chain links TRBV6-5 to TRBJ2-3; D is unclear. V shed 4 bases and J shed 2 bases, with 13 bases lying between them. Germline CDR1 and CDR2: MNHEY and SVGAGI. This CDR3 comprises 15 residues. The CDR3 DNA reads TGTGCCAGCAGTTCCCCGGGCTCCCACACAGATACGCAGTATTTT. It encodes CASSSPGSHTDTQYF.

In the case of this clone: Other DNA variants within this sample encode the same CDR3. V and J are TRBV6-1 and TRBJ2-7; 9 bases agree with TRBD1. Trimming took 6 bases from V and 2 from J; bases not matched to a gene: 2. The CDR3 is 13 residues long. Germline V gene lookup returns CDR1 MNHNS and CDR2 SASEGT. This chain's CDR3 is CASSRDRAYEQYF. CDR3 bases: TGTGCCAGCAGCCGGGACAGGGCCTACGAGCAGTACTTC.

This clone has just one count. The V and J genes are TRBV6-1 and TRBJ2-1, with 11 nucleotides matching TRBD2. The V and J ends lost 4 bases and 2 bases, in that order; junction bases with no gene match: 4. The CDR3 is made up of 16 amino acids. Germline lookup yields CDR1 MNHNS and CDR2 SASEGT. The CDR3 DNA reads TGTGCCAGCAGTGTCCAACTAGCGGGGGCCTACAATGAGCAGTTCTTC. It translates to CASSVQLAGAYNEQFF.

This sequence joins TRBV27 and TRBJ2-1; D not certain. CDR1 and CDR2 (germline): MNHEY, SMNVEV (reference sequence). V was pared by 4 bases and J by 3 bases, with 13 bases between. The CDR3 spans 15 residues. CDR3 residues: CASSYRAEIYNEQFF. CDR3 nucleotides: TGTGCCAGCAGTTACCGGGCCGAAATCTACAATGAGCAGTTCTTC.

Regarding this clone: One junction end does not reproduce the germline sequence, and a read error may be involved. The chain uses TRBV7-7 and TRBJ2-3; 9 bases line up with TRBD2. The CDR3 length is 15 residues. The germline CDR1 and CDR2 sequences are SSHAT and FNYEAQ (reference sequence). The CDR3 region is CASSVSGSRTDTQYF. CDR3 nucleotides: TGTGCTAGCAGCGTTAGCGGGAGCCGGACAGATACGCAGTATTTT.

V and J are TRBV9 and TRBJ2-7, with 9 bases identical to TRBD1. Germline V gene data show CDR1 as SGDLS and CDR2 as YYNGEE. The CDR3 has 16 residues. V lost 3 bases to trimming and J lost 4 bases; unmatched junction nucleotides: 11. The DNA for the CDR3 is TGTGCCAGCAGCGGCCGTTCCGGGACAGGGACTTACGAGCAGTACTTC. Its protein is CASSGRSGTGTYEQYF.

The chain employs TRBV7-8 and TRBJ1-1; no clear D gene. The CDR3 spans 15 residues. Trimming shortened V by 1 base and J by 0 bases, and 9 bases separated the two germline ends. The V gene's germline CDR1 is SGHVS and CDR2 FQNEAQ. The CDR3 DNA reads TGTGCCAGCAGCTTAGGTAGGGAATTGAACACTGAAGCTTTCTTT. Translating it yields CASSLGRELNTEAFF.

This CDR3 is CASSLDGTYEQYF. CDR3 nucleotide sequence: TGCGCCAGCAGCTTGGACGGGACCTACGAGCAGTACTTC. The rearrangement joins TRBV5-1 to TRBJ2-7; possibly TRBD2 for D (5 bases). This CDR3 comprises 13 residues. The germline CDR1 and CDR2 sequences are SGHRS and YFSETQ. Trimming left V 0 bases short and J 2 bases short, with 6 bases between. The entire variable domain, with the rest obtained from reference TRBV5-1 and TRBJ2-7, is as follows: KAGVTQTPRYLIKTRGQQVTLSCSPISGHRSVSWYQQTPGQGLQFLFEYFSETQRNKGNFPGRFSGRQFSNSRSEMNVSTLELGDSALYLCASSLDGTYEQYFGPGTRLTVT.